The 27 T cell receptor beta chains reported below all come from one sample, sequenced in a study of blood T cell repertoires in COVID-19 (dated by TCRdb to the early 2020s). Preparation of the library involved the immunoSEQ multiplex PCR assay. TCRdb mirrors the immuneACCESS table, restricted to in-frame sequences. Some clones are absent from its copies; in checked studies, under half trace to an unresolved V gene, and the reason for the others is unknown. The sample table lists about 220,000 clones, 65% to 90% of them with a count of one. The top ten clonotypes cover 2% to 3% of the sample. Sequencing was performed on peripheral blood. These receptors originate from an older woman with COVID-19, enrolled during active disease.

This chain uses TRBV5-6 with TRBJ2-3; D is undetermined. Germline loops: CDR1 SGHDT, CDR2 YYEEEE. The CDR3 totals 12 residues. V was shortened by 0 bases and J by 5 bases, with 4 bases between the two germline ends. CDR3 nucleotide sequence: TGTGCCAGCAGCTTGGGTAGAGATACGCAGTATTTT. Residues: CASSLGRDTQYF.

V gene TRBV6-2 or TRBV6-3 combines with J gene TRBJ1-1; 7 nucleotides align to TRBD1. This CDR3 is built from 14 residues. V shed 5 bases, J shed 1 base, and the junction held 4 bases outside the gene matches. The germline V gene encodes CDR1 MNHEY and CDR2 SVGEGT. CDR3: CASSNRQGNTEAFF. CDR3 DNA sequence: TGTGCCAGCAGTAACAGACAGGGGAACACTGAAGCTTTCTTT.

The CDR3 spells CASRGRGPTSGANVLTF. The CDR3 bases are TGTGCCAGCAGGGGAAGGGGCCCAACCTCTGGGGCCAACGTCCTGACTTTC. V gene TRBV25-1 combines with J gene TRBJ2-6; the D gene is possibly TRBD1 (5 bases). This CDR3 spans 17 amino acids. Germline V gene sequence: CDR1 MGHDK, CDR2 SYGVNS. The V end lost 6 bases, the J end lost 0 bases, and 15 bases lay between the germline ends.

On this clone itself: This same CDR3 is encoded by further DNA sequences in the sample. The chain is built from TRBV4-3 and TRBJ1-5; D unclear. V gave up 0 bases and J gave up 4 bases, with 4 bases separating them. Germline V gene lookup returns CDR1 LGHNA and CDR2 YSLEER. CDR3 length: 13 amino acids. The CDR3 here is CASSQDLNQPQHF. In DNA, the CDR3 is TGCGCCAGCAGCCAAGATTTAAATCAGCCCCAGCATTTT.

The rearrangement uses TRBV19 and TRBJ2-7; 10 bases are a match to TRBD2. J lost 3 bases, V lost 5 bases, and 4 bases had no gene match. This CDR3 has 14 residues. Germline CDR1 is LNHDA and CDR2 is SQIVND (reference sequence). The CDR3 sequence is CASSWASGSYEQYF. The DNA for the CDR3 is TGTGCCAGTAGTTGGGCTAGCGGGAGCTACGAGCAGTACTTC.

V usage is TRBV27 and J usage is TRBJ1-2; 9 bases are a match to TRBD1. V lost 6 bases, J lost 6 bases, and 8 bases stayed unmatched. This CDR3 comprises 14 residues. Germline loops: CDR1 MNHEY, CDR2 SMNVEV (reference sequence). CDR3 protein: CASSTRDRVDGYTF. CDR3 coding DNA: TGTGCCAGCAGCACCAGGGACAGGGTGGATGGCTACACCTTC.

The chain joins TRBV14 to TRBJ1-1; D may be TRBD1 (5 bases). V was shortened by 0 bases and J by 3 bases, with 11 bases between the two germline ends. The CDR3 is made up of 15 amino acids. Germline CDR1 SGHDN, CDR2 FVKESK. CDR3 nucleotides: TGTGCCAGCAGCCAAGACCAGGGTGAGCACACTGAAGCTTTCTTT. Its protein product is CASSQDQGEHTEAFF.

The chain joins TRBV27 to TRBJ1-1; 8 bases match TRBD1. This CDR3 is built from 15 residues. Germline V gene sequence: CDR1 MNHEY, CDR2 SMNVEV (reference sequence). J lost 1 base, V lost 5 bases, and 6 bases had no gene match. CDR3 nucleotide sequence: TGTGCCAGCAGTCCTCCCGGACAGGGGAACACTGAAGCTTTCTTT. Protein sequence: CASSPPGQGNTEAFF.

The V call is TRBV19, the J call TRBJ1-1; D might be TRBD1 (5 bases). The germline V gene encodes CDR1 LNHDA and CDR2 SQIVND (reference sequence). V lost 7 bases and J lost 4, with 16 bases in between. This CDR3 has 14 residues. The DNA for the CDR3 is TGTGCCAGTACCACAGGCAGGGTAGCCACTGAAGCTTTCTTT. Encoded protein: CASTTGRVATEAFF.

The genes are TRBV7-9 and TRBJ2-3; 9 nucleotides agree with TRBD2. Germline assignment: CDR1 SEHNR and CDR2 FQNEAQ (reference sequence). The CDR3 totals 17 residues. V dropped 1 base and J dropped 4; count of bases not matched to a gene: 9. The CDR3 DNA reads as TGTGCCAGCAGCTTAGATATTGTAGCGGGAGAGGCAGATACGCAGTATTTT. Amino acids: CASSLDIVAGEADTQYF.

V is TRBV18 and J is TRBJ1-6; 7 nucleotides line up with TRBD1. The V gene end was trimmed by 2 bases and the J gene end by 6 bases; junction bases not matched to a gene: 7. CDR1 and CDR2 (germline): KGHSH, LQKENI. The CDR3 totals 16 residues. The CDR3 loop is CASSPTAWDSNSPLHF. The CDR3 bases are TGTGCCAGCTCACCAACCGCTTGGGACAGTAATTCACCCCTCCACTTT.

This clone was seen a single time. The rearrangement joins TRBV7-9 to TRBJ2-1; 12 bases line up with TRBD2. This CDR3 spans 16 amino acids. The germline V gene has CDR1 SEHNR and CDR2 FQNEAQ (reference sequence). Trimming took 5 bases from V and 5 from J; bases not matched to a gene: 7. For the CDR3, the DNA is TGTGCCAGCAGCGCTTACACTAGCGGGGGGAACAATGAGCAGTTCTTC. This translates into CASSAYTSGGNNEQFF. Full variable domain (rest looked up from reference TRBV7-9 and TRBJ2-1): DTGVSQNPRHKITKRGQNVTFRCDPISEHNRLYWYRQTLGQGPEFLTYFQNEAQLEKSRLLSDRFSAERPKGSFSTLEIQRTEQGDSAMYLCASSAYTSGGNNEQFFGPGTRLTVL.

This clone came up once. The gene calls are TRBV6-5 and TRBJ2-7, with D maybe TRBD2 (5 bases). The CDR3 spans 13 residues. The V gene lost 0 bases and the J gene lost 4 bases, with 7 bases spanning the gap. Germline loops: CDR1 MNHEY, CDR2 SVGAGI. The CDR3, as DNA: TGTGCCAGCAGTTACTCGAGGGCGTACGAGCAGTACTTC. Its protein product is CASSYSRAYEQYF.

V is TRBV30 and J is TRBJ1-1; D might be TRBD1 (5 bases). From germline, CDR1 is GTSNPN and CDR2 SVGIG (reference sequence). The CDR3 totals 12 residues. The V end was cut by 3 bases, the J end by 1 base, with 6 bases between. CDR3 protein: CAWSGQNTEAFF. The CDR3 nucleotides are TGTGCCTGGAGCGGACAGAACACTGAAGCTTTCTTT.

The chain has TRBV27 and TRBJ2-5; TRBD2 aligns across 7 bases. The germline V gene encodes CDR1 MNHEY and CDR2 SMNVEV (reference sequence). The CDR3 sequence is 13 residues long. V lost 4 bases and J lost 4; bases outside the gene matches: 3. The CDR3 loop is CASSYREGETQYF. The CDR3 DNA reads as TGTGCCAGCAGTTATAGGGAGGGAGAGACCCAGTACTTC.

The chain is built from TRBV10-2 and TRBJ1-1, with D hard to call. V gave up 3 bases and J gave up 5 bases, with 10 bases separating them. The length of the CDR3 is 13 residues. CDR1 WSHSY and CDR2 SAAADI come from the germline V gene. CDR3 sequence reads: CASSDGRWTEAFF. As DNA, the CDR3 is TGCGCCAGCAGTGATGGGAGATGGACTGAAGCTTTCTTT.

The CDR3 nucleotides are TGTGCCAGCGCTAGCGGGGGGTTCTACGAGCAGTACTTC. Translated, it gives CASASGGFYEQYF. This chain uses TRBV6-5 with TRBJ2-7, with TRBD2 identical over 11 bases. With V trimmed by 8 bases and J by 3 bases, 3 bases remained unmatched. CDR3 size: 13 residues. CDR1 and CDR2 from the germline V gene are MNHEY and SVGAGI.

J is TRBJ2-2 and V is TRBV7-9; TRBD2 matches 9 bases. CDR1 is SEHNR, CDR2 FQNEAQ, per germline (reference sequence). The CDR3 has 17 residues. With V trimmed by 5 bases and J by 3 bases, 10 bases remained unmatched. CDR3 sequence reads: CASSAVGAGGYTGELFF. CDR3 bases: TGTGCCAGCAGCGCAGTTGGAGCGGGGGGATACACCGGGGAGCTGTTTTTT.

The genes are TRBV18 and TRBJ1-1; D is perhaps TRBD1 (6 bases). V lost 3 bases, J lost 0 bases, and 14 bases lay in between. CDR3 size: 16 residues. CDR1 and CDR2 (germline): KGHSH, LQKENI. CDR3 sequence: CASSPQGRHMNTEAFF. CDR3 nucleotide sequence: TGTGCCAGCTCACCCCAGGGGCGTCATATGAACACTGAAGCTTTCTTT.

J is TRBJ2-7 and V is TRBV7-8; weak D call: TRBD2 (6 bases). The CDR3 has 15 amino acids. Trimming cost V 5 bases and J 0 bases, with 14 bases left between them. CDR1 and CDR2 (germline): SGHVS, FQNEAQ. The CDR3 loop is CASSAIGTVSYEQYF. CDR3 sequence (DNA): TGTGCCAGCAGCGCAATCGGGACTGTCTCCTACGAGCAGTACTTC.

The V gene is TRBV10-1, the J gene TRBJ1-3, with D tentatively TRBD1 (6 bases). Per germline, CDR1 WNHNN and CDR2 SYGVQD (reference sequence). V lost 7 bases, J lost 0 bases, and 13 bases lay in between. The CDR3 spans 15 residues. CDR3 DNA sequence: TGCGCCAGCACCAAACTGGACAGCTCTGGAAACACCATATATTTT. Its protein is CASTKLDSSGNTIYF.

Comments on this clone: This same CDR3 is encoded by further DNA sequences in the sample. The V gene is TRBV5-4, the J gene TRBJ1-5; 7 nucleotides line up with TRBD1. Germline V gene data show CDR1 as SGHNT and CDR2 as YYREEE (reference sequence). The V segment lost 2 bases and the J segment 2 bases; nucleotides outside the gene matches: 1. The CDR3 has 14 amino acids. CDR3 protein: CASSLDRGNQPQHF. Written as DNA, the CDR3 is TGTGCCAGCAGCTTAGACAGGGGCAATCAGCCCCAGCATTTT.

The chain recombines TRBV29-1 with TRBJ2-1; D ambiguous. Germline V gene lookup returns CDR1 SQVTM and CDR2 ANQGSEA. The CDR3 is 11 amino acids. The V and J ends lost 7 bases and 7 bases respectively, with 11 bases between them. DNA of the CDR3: TGCAGCGCCCGTCAAGCGAATGAGCAGTTCTTC. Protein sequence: CSARQANEQFF.

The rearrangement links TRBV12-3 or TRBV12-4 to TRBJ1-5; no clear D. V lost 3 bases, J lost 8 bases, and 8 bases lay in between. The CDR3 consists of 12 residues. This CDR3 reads CASSLSREPQHF. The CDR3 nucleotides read TGTGCCAGCAGTTTGTCTCGGGAGCCCCAGCATTTT.

CDR3: CASSHRDTDYEQYF. CDR3 DNA sequence: TGTGCCAGCAGCCACCGGGACACCGACTACGAGCAGTACTTC. The genes are TRBV6-5 and TRBJ2-7; D is perhaps TRBD1 (6 bases). There are 14 residues in the CDR3. Deletions cut 6 bases from V and 3 bases from J, with 15 bases between. Germline loops: CDR1 MNHEY, CDR2 SVGAGI.

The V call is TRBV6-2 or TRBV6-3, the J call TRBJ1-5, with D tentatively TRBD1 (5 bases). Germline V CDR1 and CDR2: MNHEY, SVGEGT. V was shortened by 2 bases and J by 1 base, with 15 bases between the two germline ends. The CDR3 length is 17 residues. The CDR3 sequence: CASSYGGAPTSNQPQHF. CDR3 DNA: TGTGCCAGCAGTTACGGCGGGGCTCCGACGAGCAATCAGCCCCAGCATTTT.

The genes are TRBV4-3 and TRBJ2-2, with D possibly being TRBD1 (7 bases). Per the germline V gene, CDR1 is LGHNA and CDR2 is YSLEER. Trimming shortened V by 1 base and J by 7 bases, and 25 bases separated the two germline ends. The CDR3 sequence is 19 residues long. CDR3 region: CASSQAPWRGREGVGELFF. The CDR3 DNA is TGCGCCAGCAGCCAAGCCCCGTGGAGGGGGCGCGAGGGGGTCGGGGAGCTGTTTTTT.